This entry describes one T cell receptor beta chain. Its cognate antigen has yet to be identified. No much larger clonotype is one base removed from it; base qualities were not supplied. The ophthalmopathy patients had moderately to severely active disease, with a Clinical Activity Score of 3 or higher, a NOSPECS grade of 4 or higher, and a disease duration of less than 3 months. Patients were excluded if they had other autoimmune diseases, uncontrolled infections, pregnancy or lactation. Clinical symptoms, serum thyroxine, TRAb, thyroid ultrasound and orbital computed tomography were used for diagnosis. Using Ficoll-Paque density gradient centrifugation, PBMCs were isolated from roughly 9.2 ml of fresh peripheral blood. Total RNA was extracted using Trizol reagent, and RNA quality was checked on an Agilent 2100 Bioanalyzer. Taken from cysteine to phenylalanine, the CDR3 has 12 residues. Solely the CDR3 DNA is kept, with 36 bases framed from the first base. Trimming accounts for 6 bases at V and 4 bases at J, while the number of junction bases matched to no gene is 2.

For repertoire sequencing, TCR beta CDR3 regions were amplified from RNA transcripts. The first round of RT-PCR was done with HTBI primers and the Qiagen OneStep RT-PCR kit, and was followed by a second round of multiplex PCR, then size selection and purification. The libraries underwent paired-end sequencing with 100 bp reads on an Illumina HiSeq2000. As for the authors' bioinformatics: SOAPnuke was used for read processing, and reads with adapters, uncalled bases, a mean Phred below 15, or no exact constant-primer or identifier match were discarded. COPE v1.2.5 was used to merge the high-quality paired reads. Unique nucleotide sequences were defined as clonotypes and aligned to IMGT TRB V, D and J references using MiTCR v1.1. Analysis was restricted to V-J combinations with a frequency above 0.0001, which covered 99% to 99.2% of repertoires. For each V-J combination, a TCR clonal expansion and chaos score was defined as F50 clonal expansion divided by the chaos observed in the TCRdist matrix. Welch's t-statistics and random forest were used to narrow the features down to approximately 13 V-J combinations, which were then fed into a naive Bayes classifier. Thyroid-blood repertoire similarity was quantified with the Morisita-Horn index. TCRdb trimmed public reads at Q25 via fastp, called clones via MiXCR and kept in-frame beta chains. Every entry covers one CDR3 protein and lists the most common genes and DNA from its rows. For this entry, the V and J calls and clone size follow TCRdb and not the study's own pipeline. For this sample the table gives about 170,000 distinct CDR3 sequences, of which less than 45% were detected only once. Approximately 5.5% of the sample lies in the top ten.

The sample belongs to a study of Graves' ophthalmopathy and Graves' hyperthyroidism (dated by TCRdb to 2016 to 2019). Study-wide context: Peripheral blood was collected at initial diagnosis, before any treatment. To explore V-J signatures distinguishing ophthalmopathy from hyperthyroidism, a discovery set of 100 patients (about 41 ophthalmopathy, 55 to 60 stable hyperthyroidism) was enrolled. To tell Graves' ophthalmopathy apart from Graves' hyperthyroidism, and to predict which patients would progress to ophthalmopathy, the study relied on TCR beta repertoire signatures. In total, over 130 blood samples were TCR-sequenced: approximately 42 ophthalmopathy, some 75 hyperthyroidism and roughly 17 hyperthyroidism-to-ophthalmopathy patients. The 75 to 100 discovery patients were randomly split 7:3 into training and test sets. In six hyperthyroidism patients, the T-cell repertoire of thyroid tissue was compared with the T-cell repertoire of blood. Following sample collection, hyperthyroidism patients were given methimazole at a starting dose of 30 mg daily, and ophthalmopathy patients were given high-dose intravenous methylprednisolone. The independent validation cohort included about 20 hyperthyroidism patients plus 17 patients who later progressed from hyperthyroidism to ophthalmopathy.

Here is what the overall study found, with its caveats: Sample size was not predetermined statistically, and investigators were not blinded to group allocation. Ophthalmopathy was separated from stable hyperthyroidism by the 13-signature model with just under 90% sensitivity and roughly 83% specificity in cross-validation and with 80%/75% in the test set. In validation, the model predicted ophthalmopathy progression with over 60% sensitivity and roughly 72% specificity; approximately 12 predicted patients were CT-confirmed with GO in a median of about 7.1 months. Among expanded thyroid clonotypes with frequency above 0.001, most also showed up in blood, which suggests that blood repertoires may reflect the thyroid immune response.

The chain was built from TRBV12-3 or TRBV12-4 and TRBJ2-5, and 7 junctional nucleotides match TRBD1. Sequences were obtained from peripheral blood. This sequence originates from a woman aged 40 to 50 with Graves' ophthalmopathy. Donor details come from another sample of the same person, matched by shared clones. The base sequence is TGTGCCAGCAGACACAGGGGAGAGACCCAGTACTTC. Its protein product is CASRHRGETQYF.